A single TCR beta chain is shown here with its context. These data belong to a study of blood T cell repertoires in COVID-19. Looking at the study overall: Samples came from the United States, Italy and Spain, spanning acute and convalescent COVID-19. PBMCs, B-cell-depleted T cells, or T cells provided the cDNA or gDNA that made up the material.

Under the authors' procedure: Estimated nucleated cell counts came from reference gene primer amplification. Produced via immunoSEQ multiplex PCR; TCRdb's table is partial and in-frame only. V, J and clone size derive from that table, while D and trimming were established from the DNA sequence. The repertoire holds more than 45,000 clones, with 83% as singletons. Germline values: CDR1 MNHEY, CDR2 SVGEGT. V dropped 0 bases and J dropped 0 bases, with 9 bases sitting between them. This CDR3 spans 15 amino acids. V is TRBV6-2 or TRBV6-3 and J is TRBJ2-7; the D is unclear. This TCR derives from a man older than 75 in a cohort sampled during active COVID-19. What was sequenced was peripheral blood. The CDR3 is CASSYSISGSYEQYF. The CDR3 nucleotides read TGTGCCAGCAGTTACTCGATTTCAGGCTCCTACGAGCAGTACTTC.